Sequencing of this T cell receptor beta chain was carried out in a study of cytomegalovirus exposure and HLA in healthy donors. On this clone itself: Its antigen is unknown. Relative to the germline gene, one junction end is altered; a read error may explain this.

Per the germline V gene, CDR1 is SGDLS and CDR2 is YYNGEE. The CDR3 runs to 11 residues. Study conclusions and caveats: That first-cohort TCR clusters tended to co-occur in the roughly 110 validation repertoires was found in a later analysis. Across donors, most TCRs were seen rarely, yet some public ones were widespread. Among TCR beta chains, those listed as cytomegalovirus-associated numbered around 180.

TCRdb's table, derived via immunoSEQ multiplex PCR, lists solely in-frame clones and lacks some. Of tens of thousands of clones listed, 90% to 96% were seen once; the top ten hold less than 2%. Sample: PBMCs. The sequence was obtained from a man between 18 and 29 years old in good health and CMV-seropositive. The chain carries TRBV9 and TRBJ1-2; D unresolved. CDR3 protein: CASTYKGRTSF. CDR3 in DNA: TGTGCCAGCACATACAAAGGGAGGACCTCCTTC.